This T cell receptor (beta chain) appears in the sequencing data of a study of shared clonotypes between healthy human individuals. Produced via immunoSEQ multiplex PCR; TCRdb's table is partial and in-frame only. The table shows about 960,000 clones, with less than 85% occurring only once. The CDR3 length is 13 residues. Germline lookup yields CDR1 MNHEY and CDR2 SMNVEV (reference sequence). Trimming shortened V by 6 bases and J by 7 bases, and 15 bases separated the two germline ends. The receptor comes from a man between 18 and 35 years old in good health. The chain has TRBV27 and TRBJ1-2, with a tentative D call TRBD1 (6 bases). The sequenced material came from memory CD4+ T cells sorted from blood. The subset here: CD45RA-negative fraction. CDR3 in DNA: TGTGCCAGCAGCCCACAGGGCATTAGTGGCTACACCTTC. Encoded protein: CASSPQGISGYTF.